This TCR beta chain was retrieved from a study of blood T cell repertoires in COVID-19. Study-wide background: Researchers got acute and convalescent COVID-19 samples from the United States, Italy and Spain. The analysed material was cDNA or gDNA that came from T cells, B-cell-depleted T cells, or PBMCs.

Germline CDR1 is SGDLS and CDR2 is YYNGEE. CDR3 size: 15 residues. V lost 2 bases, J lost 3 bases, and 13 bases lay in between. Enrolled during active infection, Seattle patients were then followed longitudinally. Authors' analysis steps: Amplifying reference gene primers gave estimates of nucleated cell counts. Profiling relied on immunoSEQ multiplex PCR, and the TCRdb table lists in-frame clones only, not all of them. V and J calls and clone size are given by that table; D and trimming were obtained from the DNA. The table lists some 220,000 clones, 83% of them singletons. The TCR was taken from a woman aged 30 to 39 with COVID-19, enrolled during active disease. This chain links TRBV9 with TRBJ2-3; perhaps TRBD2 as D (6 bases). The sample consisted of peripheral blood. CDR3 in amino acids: CASSVGTLATDTQYF. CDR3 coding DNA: TGTGCCAGCAGCGTCGGAACACTAGCAACAGATACGCAGTATTTT.